This T cell receptor beta chain was sequenced in a study of radiotherapy plus CTLA-4 blockade in lung cancer. About the study: Disease control was present in 30% to 40% of patients, and objective responses in approximately 18%.

General observations from the study: In blood, after radiotherapy plus ipilimumab, tumor-derived TCR clones expanded.

Assay used: immunoSEQ multiplex PCR; TCRdb lists only in-frame clones, some missing. This table has 81,000 or so clones, around 86% appearing once. J was trimmed by 7 bases and V by 5 bases; bases with no gene match: 13. From germline, CDR1 is SGHTA and CDR2 FQGTGA. The CDR3 spans 16 residues. A word on this clone: No antigen is known for it.

The source material was peripheral blood, sampled from a patient treated with radiotherapy plus ipilimumab. The sequence derives from a human donor with non-small cell lung cancer that progressed on radiotherapy plus ipilimumab. V gene TRBV7-3 combines with J gene TRBJ2-1; 8 bases line up with TRBD1. CDR3 nucleotide sequence: TGTGCCAGCAGCCGGTCTACGGACAGGGCCGAAAATGAGCAGTTCTTC. Translation: CASSRSTDRAENEQFF.